There are a few counts of the clone carrying this T cell receptor beta chain. Its antigen is still unknown. Investigators reverse transcribed all isolated RNA, so they sequenced expressed TCRB transcripts. The method was immunoSEQ multiplex PCR; TCRdb's version includes in-frame clones alone and lacks a portion of them. The data contain 600,000 to 750,000 clones, under 15% of them singletons. The data belong to a study of beta chain features in type 1 diabetes. Study-wide points: Researchers report that Type 1 diabetes patients had moderately but significantly shorter TCRB CDR3s across all four CD4+ subsets.

Deletions cut 1 base from V and 14 bases from J, with 20 bases between. CDR3 length equals 14 residues. Germline V lookup: CDR1 SEHNR, CDR2 FQNEAQ (reference sequence). Material for sequencing was naive CD4+ T cells from blood. The gene calls are TRBV7-9 and TRBJ1-2; D might be TRBD1 (5 bases). This sequence originates from a man aged 25 to 45 with type 1 diabetes. The CDR3 coding sequence is TGTGCCAGCAGCTTAGGACCTACAACAGGAGGTGAAACCTTC. Its protein is CASSLGPTTGGETF.